The 30 T cell receptor beta chains presented below share a single source sample, sequenced in a study of blood T cell repertoires in COVID-19. Data came from immunoSEQ multiplex PCR; TCRdb stores just in-frame clones and leaves some out. The table lists under 250,000 clones, around 83% of them singletons. Sequences were obtained from peripheral blood. These receptor sequences come from a man aged 50-59 years who had recovered from COVID-19.

This chain links TRBV7-9 with TRBJ2-7; weak D call: TRBD1 (6 bases). V shed 2 bases and J shed 7 bases, with 9 bases lying between them. CDR1 SEHNR and CDR2 FQNEAQ come from the germline V gene (reference sequence). This CDR3 has 12 residues. The CDR3 DNA is TGTGCCAGCAGCTTAAAAGGACAGGAGCAGTACTTC. This codes for CASSLKGQEQYF.

This chain links TRBV28 with TRBJ2-1, with D unresolved. Germline V gene sequence: CDR1 MDHEN, CDR2 SYDVKM. Trimming pared 3 bases from V and 0 bases from J, leaving 9 bases between. This CDR3 has 15 residues. CDR3 sequence (DNA): TGTGCCAGCAGTTTTCTGGCTAGCTCCTACAATGAGCAGTTCTTC. It is translated as CASSFLASSYNEQFF.

This sequence joins TRBV25-1 and TRBJ2-1; D possibly corresponds to TRBD2 (5 bases). The CDR3 is 15 amino acids. Germline CDR1 MGHDK, CDR2 SYGVNS. The ends were cut back, 4 bases at V and 4 bases at J, with 14 bases in the middle. CDR3 protein: CASSVSEVKYNEQFF. CDR3 bases: TGTGCCAGCAGTGTTTCGGAGGTGAAATACAATGAGCAGTTCTTC.

This clone was seen a handful of times. The CDR3 nucleotides are TGTGCCAGCAGCCACGGACAGGGGGCCCATTATAGCAATCAGCCCCAGCATTTT. As protein: CASSHGQGAHYSNQPQHF. This chain uses TRBV14 with TRBJ1-5; 11 nucleotides align to TRBD1. Trimming took 3 bases from V and 0 from J; bases not matched to a gene: 7. Germline V gene data show CDR1 as SGHDN and CDR2 as FVKESK. This CDR3 spans 18 amino acids.

Comment on this clone: Other DNA sequences from this sample encode an identical CDR3 as well. This sequence joins TRBV7-9 and TRBJ2-5; weak D call: TRBD1 (5 bases). Trimming shortened V by 6 bases and J by 4 bases, and 12 bases separated the two germline ends. This CDR3 spans 13 amino acids. The germline V gene has CDR1 SEHNR and CDR2 FQNEAQ (reference sequence). The CDR3 loop reads CASSPRGPETQYF. The CDR3, as DNA: TGTGCCAGCAGTCCTAGGGGCCCAGAGACCCAGTACTTC.

The rearrangement joins TRBV5-6 to TRBJ2-5, with D possibly being TRBD1 (5 bases). The CDR3 runs to 14 residues. Per the germline V gene, CDR1 is SGHDT and CDR2 is YYEEEE. V was cut by 3 bases and J by 2 bases, with 11 bases left in between. The CDR3 nucleotides are TGTGCCAGCAGCTGGGGCGGCTGGCAAGAGACCCAGTACTTC. It codes for CASSWGGWQETQYF. The full variable domain, rest sourced from reference TRBV5-6 and TRBJ2-5, is DAGVTQSPTHLIKTRGQQVTLRCSPKSGHDTVSWYQQALGQGPQFIFQYYEEEERQRGNFPDRFSGHQFPNYSSELNVNALLLGDSALYLCASSWGGWQETQYFGPGTRLLVL.

This chain joins TRBV7-8 and TRBJ2-7; possible D gene TRBD1, 5 bases. The V and J ends lost 5 bases and 2 bases respectively, with 10 bases between them. CDR1 SGHVS and CDR2 FQNEAQ come from the germline V gene. CDR3 length equals 13 residues. The CDR3 DNA sequence: TGTGCCAGCAGCGAGACAGTAACCTACGAGCAGTACTTC. Its translation is CASSETVTYEQYF.

This clone was observed a single time. The rearrangement uses TRBV7-2 and TRBJ2-7; the match to TRBD2 covers 8 bases. CDR1 is SGHTA, CDR2 FQGNSA, per germline. V trimming: 4 bases; J trimming: 3 bases; junction bases outside the gene matches: 14. CDR3 length: 17 amino acids. CDR3 sequence reads: CASSSGTRPHDFYEQYF. The CDR3 nucleotides are TGTGCCAGCAGCTCAGGGACTAGACCCCACGATTTCTACGAGCAGTACTTC.

V is TRBV19 and J is TRBJ2-1, with 7 bases that match TRBD1. The CDR3 loop spans 13 amino acids. Germline-derived CDR1 and CDR2 are LNHDA and SQIVND (reference sequence). V dropped 3 bases and J dropped 8; count of bases not matched to a gene: 4. CDR3 nucleotides: TGTGCCAGTAGTATGAGAGGGGGCGATGAGCAGTTCTTC. This gives the protein CASSMRGGDEQFF.

This chain links TRBV2 with TRBJ2-7; D is ambiguous. Between the trimmed V and J ends, which lost 2 bases and 4 bases, there was a span of 3 bases. Germline-derived CDR1 and CDR2 are SNHLY and FYNNEI. CDR3 length: 11 amino acids. CDR3 region: CASSELYEQYF. In DNA, the CDR3 is TGTGCCAGCAGTGAATTATACGAGCAGTACTTC.

DNA of the CDR3: TGTGCCAGCAGCTGGAGACCCGTTGCGGGGGCCAACGTCCTGACTTTC. It codes for CASSWRPVAGANVLTF. The chain uses TRBV3-1 (or the pseudogene TRBV3-2) and TRBJ2-6; D is uncertain. CDR3 length: 16 residues. CDR1 LGHDT and CDR2 YNNKEL come from the germline V gene (reference sequence). Trimming cost V 5 bases and J 4 bases, with 15 bases left between them.

This chain uses TRBV4-1 with TRBJ1-2; D unclear. The CDR3 consists of 15 residues. Germline V gene lookup returns CDR1 MGHRA and CDR2 YSYEKL. The V gene lost 4 bases and the J gene lost 2 bases, with 14 bases spanning the gap. The CDR3 DNA reads TGCGCCAGCAGCCCCGCGACAAATTCAAACTATGGCTACACCTTC. Its translation: CASSPATNSNYGYTF.

Concerning this clone: This same CDR3 is encoded by further DNA sequences in the sample. The rearrangement joins TRBV30 to TRBJ2-7; 7 nucleotides agree with TRBD2. CDR3 length equals 14 residues. The V segment lost 0 bases and the J segment 0 bases; nucleotides outside the gene matches: 2. Germline V gene sequence: CDR1 GTSNPN, CDR2 SVGIG (reference sequence). The CDR3 loop is CAWSVGGTSYEQYF. DNA for the CDR3: TGTGCCTGGAGTGTGGGAGGGACCTCCTACGAGCAGTACTTC. The full variable domain, its missing parts supplied by reference TRBV30 and TRBJ2-7, is SQTIHQWPATLVQPVGSPLSLECTVEGTSNPNLYWYRQAAGRGLQLLFYSVGIGQISSEVPQNLSASRPQDRQFILSSKKLLLSDSGFYLCAWSVGGTSYEQYFGPGTRLTVT.

The chain combines TRBV28 with TRBJ1-1; D is possibly TRBD1 (5 bases). This CDR3 has 14 residues. Germline CDR1 is MDHEN and CDR2 is SYDVKM. V was pared by 5 bases and J by 4 bases, with 14 bases between. The CDR3 protein is CASSPGGYSTEAFF. CDR3 coding DNA: TGTGCCAGCAGTCCCGGGGGATATAGCACTGAAGCTTTCTTT. The full variable domain, with the rest looked up from reference TRBV28 and TRBJ1-1, is DVKVTQSSRYLVKRTGEKVFLECVQDMDHENMFWYRQDPGLGLRLIYFSYDVKMKEKGDIPEGYSVSREKKERFSLILESASTNQTSMYLCASSPGGYSTEAFFGQGTRLTVV.

The rearrangement uses TRBV15 and TRBJ2-5, with 8 bases identical to TRBD2. Unmatched junction bases numbered 6, after V lost 4 bases and J lost 5 bases. CDR3 length equals 14 residues. Looked up from germline, CDR1 is LNHNV and CDR2 is YYDKDF (reference sequence). CDR3 DNA: TGTGCCACCAGCATGGGCGGGAGGCGGGAGACCCAGTACTTC. It yields the protein CATSMGGRRETQYF. The full variable domain, with the rest looked up from reference TRBV15 and TRBJ2-5, is DAMVIQNPRYQVTQFGKPVTLSCSQTLNHNVMYWYQQKSSQAPKLLFHYYDKDFNNEADTPDNFQSRRPNTSFCFLDIRSPGLGDTAMYLCATSMGGRRETQYFGPGTRLLVL.

The genes are TRBV7-2 and TRBJ2-1; TRBD2 aligns across 9 bases. Unmatched junction bases numbered 7, after V lost 0 bases and J lost 4 bases. This CDR3 has 17 amino acids. Germline V lookup: CDR1 SGHTA, CDR2 FQGNSA. CDR3 coding DNA: TGTGCCAGCAGCTTAGCGTCCGGGACTAGCCTTTACAATGAGCAGTTCTTC. Its translation is CASSLASGTSLYNEQFF.

This clone came up a few times. This chain uses TRBV5-8 with TRBJ2-1, with 14 positions matching TRBD2. CDR1 and CDR2 (germline): SGHTS, YDEGEE. The CDR3 extends over 17 amino acids. V trimming: 4 bases; J trimming: 6 bases; junction bases outside the gene matches: 9. The CDR3 DNA sequence: TGTGCCAGCAGCCCTGGACTAGCGGGAGGTCAGGGCAATGAGCAGTTCTTC. Translation: CASSPGLAGGQGNEQFF.

The V call is TRBV3-1 (or the pseudogene TRBV3-2), the J call TRBJ2-5; 8 positions match TRBD2. The V and J ends lost 4 bases and 6 bases, in that order; junction bases with no gene match: 7. The germline gives CDR1 LGHDT, CDR2 YNNKEL (reference sequence). This CDR3 is 14 amino acids long. The CDR3 DNA sequence: TGTGCCAGCAGCCCGACAAGCGGGAGAAAGACCCAGTACTTC. Protein: CASSPTSGRKTQYF.

This clone was found a few times. The V and J genes are TRBV4-2 and TRBJ2-5; TRBD2 matches 7 bases. The J segment lost 4 bases and the V segment lost 2 bases, leaving 13 bases of the junction unmatched. This CDR3 has 17 amino acids. Germline CDR1 and CDR2: LGHNA and YNFKEQ. CDR3 nucleotide sequence: TGTGCCAGCAGCCAAAAGGGAAGGACTTTAGCGGGAGAGACCCAGTACTTC. This gives the protein CASSQKGRTLAGETQYF.

V usage is TRBV7-6 and J usage is TRBJ2-1; possibly TRBD1 for D (5 bases). V lost 4 bases and J 9 bases, leaving 19 bases between the germline ends. The CDR3 contains 15 residues. Germline assignment: CDR1 SGHVS and CDR2 FNYEAQ. Here the CDR3 reads CASSSEEYRTAEQFF. As DNA, the CDR3 is TGTGCCAGCAGCTCCGAAGAATACAGGACCGCTGAGCAGTTCTTC.

The rearrangement uses TRBV29-1 and TRBJ2-1; TRBD2 matches at 7 bases. Trimming at V came to 5 bases and at J to 8 bases, leaving 6 bases not matched to a gene. Germline values: CDR1 SQVTM, CDR2 ANQGSEA. The CDR3 length is 12 residues. This CDR3 reads CSVLGGGDEQFF. In nucleotides, the CDR3 is TGCAGCGTTCTCGGGGGAGGGGATGAGCAGTTCTTC.

The J gene is TRBJ2-1, the V gene TRBV6-5; D might be TRBD2 (6 bases). Germline CDR1 and CDR2: MNHEY and SVGAGI. The germline V and J ends were trimmed by 6 bases and 0 bases, with 12 bases remaining between them. The CDR3 loop spans 15 amino acids. The CDR3 loop reads CASRVAALSYNEQFF. CDR3 coding DNA: TGTGCCAGCAGAGTAGCGGCTCTCTCCTACAATGAGCAGTTCTTC.

V usage is TRBV2 and J usage is TRBJ2-3; tentative D call: TRBD2 (5 bases). Per germline, CDR1 SNHLY and CDR2 FYNNEI. This CDR3 is 15 amino acids long. V lost 3 bases and J lost 2, with 12 bases in between. The DNA of the CDR3 is TGTGCCAGCAGTGAGGTCGGGAACCCCACAGATACGCAGTATTTT. Amino acid sequence: CASSEVGNPTDTQYF. Full variable domain (rest looked up from reference TRBV2 and TRBJ2-3): EPEVTQTPSHQVTQMGQEVILRCVPISNHLYFYWYRQILGQKVEFLVSFYNNEISEKSEIFDDQFSVERPDGSNFTLKIRSTKLEDSAMYFCASSEVGNPTDTQYFGPGTRLTVL.

The chain recombines TRBV2 with TRBJ1-5; D is perhaps TRBD1 (6 bases). Germline CDR1 reads SNHLY; CDR2 reads FYNNEI. This CDR3 region has 14 residues. The V end was cut by 4 bases, the J end by 0 bases, with 7 bases between. CDR3 nucleotides: TGTGCCAGCAGTGGGGACACTAGCAATCAGCCCCAGCATTTT. Translating it yields CASSGDTSNQPQHF.

The chain uses TRBV18 and TRBJ2-3; D is ambiguous. The CDR3 is made up of 15 amino acids. The germline V gene encodes CDR1 KGHSH and CDR2 LQKENI. V lost 2 bases to trimming and J lost 8 bases, with 17 bases between them. CDR3 loop: CASSPDRGWSFTQYF. For the CDR3, the DNA is TGTGCCAGCTCACCAGACCGCGGCTGGAGCTTTACGCAGTATTTT.

This chain joins TRBV4-2 and TRBJ2-3; 10 nucleotides line up with TRBD2. There are 18 residues in the CDR3. V lost 0 bases and J lost 5; bases outside the gene matches: 11. Germline CDR1 LGHNA, CDR2 YNFKEQ. This CDR3 is CASSQEPRTSGSLDTQYF. In DNA form, the CDR3 reads TGTGCCAGCAGCCAAGAGCCCCGGACTAGCGGCTCCCTAGATACGCAGTATTTT.

The gene calls are TRBV28 and TRBJ2-4; possibly TRBD2 for D (6 bases). This CDR3 has 17 amino acids. Trimming pared 4 bases from V and 1 base from J, leaving 17 bases between. Germline CDR1 MDHEN, CDR2 SYDVKM. CDR3 sequence (DNA): TGTGCCAGCAGTTCGCCGACTAGTCTCATGGCCAAAAACATTCAGTACTTC. This encodes CASSSPTSLMAKNIQYF. Full variable domain (outside the CDR3, taken from reference TRBV28 and TRBJ2-4): DVKVTQSSRYLVKRTGEKVFLECVQDMDHENMFWYRQDPGLGLRLIYFSYDVKMKEKGDIPEGYSVSREKKERFSLILESASTNQTSMYLCASSSPTSLMAKNIQYFGAGTRLSVL.

This clone was detected a few times. The chain combines TRBV6-2 or TRBV6-3 with TRBJ2-1; 7 positions agree with TRBD2. Germline V lookup: CDR1 MNHEY, CDR2 SVGEGT. Trimming removed 6 bases from V and 0 bases from J; junction bases left unmatched: 2. The CDR3 is 14 amino acids. In DNA form, the CDR3 reads TGTGCCAGCAGCCTAGCGGACTCCTACAATGAGCAGTTCTTC. Amino acid sequence: CASSLADSYNEQFF.

The J gene is TRBJ2-6, the V gene TRBV28; possibly TRBD1 for D (7 bases). This CDR3 spans 19 amino acids. Trimming shortened V by 4 bases and J by 0 bases, and 19 bases separated the two germline ends. Germline loops: CDR1 MDHEN, CDR2 SYDVKM. CDR3 nucleotides: TGTGCCAGCAGTTCAAACGACAGGGACTTCTTCTCTGGGGCCAACGTCCTGACTTTC. Protein: CASSSNDRDFFSGANVLTF.

V and J are TRBV5-1 and TRBJ2-7, with 10 bases lining up with TRBD2. This CDR3 region has 15 residues. J gave up 2 bases and V 0 bases, and 2 bases lay outside the gene matches. Germline CDR1 SGHRS, CDR2 YFSETQ. The DNA of the CDR3 is TGCGCCAGCAGCTTGGACGGACTAGCGGCCTACGAGCAGTACTTC. This translates into CASSLDGLAAYEQYF.